This T cell receptor beta chain was observed in a study of shared T cell receptors in the human thymus. Here immunoSEQ multiplex PCR was the method, and the copy in TCRdb shows in-frame clones only, minus some. The data hold approximately 490,000 clones, with about 80% observed a single time. V gave up 2 bases and J gave up 4 bases; unmatched junction bases: 9. This CDR3 has 16 amino acids. Germline V lookup: CDR1 GTSNPN, CDR2 SVGIG (reference sequence). This sample also appeared in a second study, on human thymus T cells. In that study: Related research reported highly overlapping thymic repertoires among unrelated individuals.

The sample comprised thymocytes. This TCR derives from a boy in the first two years of life with a congenital heart defect. The chain carries TRBV30 and TRBJ1-1; 11 bases align to TRBD1. The CDR3 is CAWSPGQGAPGTEAFF. In DNA form, the CDR3 reads TGTGCCTGGAGTCCAGGACAGGGGGCGCCGGGCACTGAAGCTTTCTTT.